These 22 T cell receptor beta chains came from one sample sequenced in a study of blood T cell repertoires in COVID-19. TCRdb's copy holds only in-frame clones and misses some; the assay was immunoSEQ multiplex PCR. The data hold about 50,000 clones, with 86% observed a single time. Sample: peripheral blood. All receptors come from a human donor in a cohort sampled during active COVID-19.

The genes are TRBV7-2 and TRBJ2-1; 9 nucleotides agree with TRBD1. Per the germline V gene, CDR1 is SGHTA and CDR2 is FQGNSA. The CDR3 has 17 amino acids. Trimming took 4 bases from V and 2 from J; bases not matched to a gene: 9. The CDR3 region is CASSSLPQGAAYNEQFF. The CDR3 DNA reads TGTGCCAGCAGCTCCCTGCCACAGGGGGCAGCCTACAATGAGCAGTTCTTC.

CDR3: CASRVGTSRSQETQYF. The CDR3 DNA reads as TGTGCCAGCAGGGTCGGGACTTCCCGATCCCAAGAGACCCAGTACTTC. V is TRBV7-6 and J is TRBJ2-5; possibly TRBD2 for D (6 bases). V lost 6 bases and J lost 1, with 18 bases in between. Germline values: CDR1 SGHVS, CDR2 FNYEAQ. The CDR3 runs 16 residues.

This clone was observed once. The rearrangement links TRBV7-7 to TRBJ2-3; 8 bases fit TRBD1. The CDR3 runs to 17 residues. The V and J ends lost 5 bases and 2 bases, in that order; junction bases with no gene match: 12. Germline V gene data show CDR1 as SSHAT and CDR2 as FNYEAQ (reference sequence). The CDR3: CASSAGDRPTSTDTQYF. The CDR3 DNA reads TGTGCCAGCAGCGCCGGGGACAGGCCAACTTCCACAGATACGCAGTATTTT.

This clone was seen a handful of times. The V call is TRBV20-1, the J call TRBJ2-3; 14 nucleotides align to TRBD2. V lost 3 bases to trimming and J lost 0 bases; unmatched junction nucleotides: 11. The CDR3 contains 19 residues. Germline CDR1 and CDR2: DFQATT and SNEGSKA (reference sequence). CDR3 protein: CSASVGLAGDEPSTDTQYF. The CDR3 region has the DNA TGCAGTGCTAGTGTGGGACTAGCGGGAGACGAACCTAGCACAGATACGCAGTATTTT.

The V gene is TRBV6-5, the J gene TRBJ2-7; maybe TRBD2 (5 bases). This CDR3 is built from 15 residues. Trimming took 6 bases from V and 2 from J, leaving 17 bases between them. Germline V CDR1 and CDR2: MNHEY, SVGAGI. The CDR3 reads CASRAPGLLPYEQYF. The CDR3 nucleotides are TGTGCCAGCAGGGCCCCAGGACTCCTCCCCTACGAGCAGTACTTC.

This clone was recorded a few times. The V gene is TRBV6-6, the J gene TRBJ1-1; D may be TRBD1 (6 bases). Between the trimmed V and J ends, which lost 5 bases and 1 base, there was a span of 11 bases. Germline CDR1 is MNHNY and CDR2 is SVGAGI (reference sequence). This CDR3 comprises 14 residues. CDR3: CASSRTVPNTEAFF. CDR3 nucleotide sequence: TGTGCCAGCAGTAGGACAGTCCCGAACACTGAAGCTTTCTTT.

The chain uses TRBV7-3 and TRBJ2-7, with 9 bases fitting TRBD2. CDR1 is SGHTA, CDR2 FQGTGA, per germline. The CDR3 consists of 14 residues. V lost 2 bases, J lost 4 bases, and 3 bases stayed unmatched. CDR3: CASSLLAGSYEQYF. The CDR3 DNA is TGTGCCAGCAGCTTACTAGCGGGGTCGTACGAGCAGTACTTC.

The J gene is TRBJ2-5, the V gene TRBV11-2; 10 bases match TRBD1. Germline V lookup: CDR1 SGHAT, CDR2 FQNNGV. The V segment lost 1 base and the J segment 4 bases; nucleotides outside the gene matches: 6. The CDR3 consists of 16 residues. CDR3 sequence: CASSLAGTGVIETQYF. The CDR3 nucleotides are TGTGCCAGCAGCTTAGCCGGGACAGGGGTCATAGAGACCCAGTACTTC.

This clone was seen once. The rearrangement links TRBV25-1 to TRBJ1-2; 8 nucleotides match TRBD1. There are 13 residues in the CDR3. After removal of 5 bases from V and 4 bases from J, the junction contained 3 bases not matched to a gene. Germline CDR1 and CDR2: MGHDK and SYGVNS. The CDR3 spells CASSHDRGYGYTF. The DNA for the CDR3 is TGTGCCAGCAGTCATGACAGGGGCTATGGCTACACCTTC.

The chain recombines TRBV10-1 with TRBJ2-7; 13 nucleotides agree with TRBD2. V lost 3 bases, J lost 3 bases, and 8 bases stayed unmatched. CDR3 length: 17 residues. CDR1 is WNHNN, CDR2 SYGVQD, per germline (reference sequence). The CDR3 bases are TGCGCCAGCAGTGATCAGGGACTAGCGGGAATGGGCTACGAGCAGTACTTC. Translated, it gives CASSDQGLAGMGYEQYF.

The sample holds a few counts of this clone. The chain combines TRBV6-5 with TRBJ2-7, with TRBD1 matching over 10 bases. Germline trimming cut 11 bases from V and 7 bases from J; bases unmatched to any gene: 14. Germline V CDR1 and CDR2: MNHEY, SVGAGI. This CDR3 is 14 amino acids long. The CDR3 nucleotides read TGTGCCGCTAACGCCGGGACAGGGGTAGGGGAGCAGTACTTC. As protein: CAANAGTGVGEQYF.

The chain combines TRBV10-1 with TRBJ1-1; D not certain. The CDR3 runs 14 residues. Germline assignment: CDR1 WNHNN and CDR2 SYGVQD (reference sequence). V was trimmed by 0 bases and J by 9 bases, leaving 14 bases between them. The chain's CDR3 is CASSESPGVGKAFF. DNA of the CDR3: TGCGCCAGCAGTGAGTCCCCCGGGGTCGGGAAAGCTTTCTTT.

The rearrangement joins TRBV18 to TRBJ2-1; TRBD2 matches 14 bases. Trimming cost V 4 bases and J 7 bases; bases outside gene matches: 6. Per germline, CDR1 KGHSH and CDR2 LQKENI. The CDR3 covers 16 residues. CDR3 region: CASSQSGTSGRNEQFF. DNA of the CDR3: TGTGCCAGCTCACAGTCTGGGACTAGCGGGAGAAATGAGCAGTTCTTC.

This clone has only one observation. The V call is TRBV30, the J call TRBJ1-5; perhaps TRBD1 as D (5 bases). This CDR3 has 21 residues. In germline, CDR1 is GTSNPN, CDR2 SVGIG (reference sequence). The ends were cut back, 0 bases at V and 0 bases at J, with 27 bases in the middle. The CDR3 sequence is CAWSVQYNSKDSSYSNQPQHF. The CDR3 DNA reads TGTGCCTGGAGTGTCCAATATAACTCTAAAGACAGCTCTTATAGCAATCAGCCCCAGCATTTT.

The chain uses TRBV5-6 and TRBJ1-2, with 7 bases aligning to TRBD1. Looked up from germline, CDR1 is SGHDT and CDR2 is YYEEEE. V shed 1 base, J shed 4 bases, and the junction held 13 bases outside the gene matches. The CDR3 contains 17 residues. CDR3 bases: TGTGCCAGCAGCTTGCCCGACAGGGCCTCTGGCCTCTATGGCTACACCTTC. Its protein product is CASSLPDRASGLYGYTF.

The chain couples TRBV6-6 to TRBJ2-5; 9 bases fit TRBD2. The CDR3 loop spans 15 amino acids. V lost 2 bases and J lost 5; bases outside the gene matches: 6. Germline-derived CDR1 and CDR2 are MNHNY and SVGAGI (reference sequence). The CDR3 coding sequence is TGTGCCAGCAGTTACGGTGCGGGGGGGCGTGAGACCCAGTACTTC. Its protein is CASSYGAGGRETQYF.

V and J are TRBV5-4 and TRBJ2-3; D is perhaps TRBD1 (5 bases). CDR1 is SGHNT, CDR2 YYREEE, per germline (reference sequence). The CDR3 spans 17 residues. V lost 4 bases and J lost 0, with 18 bases in between. The CDR3 nucleotides read TGTGCCAGCAGCCCATACTGGGGCAGGGCCAGCACAGATACGCAGTATTTT. It translates to CASSPYWGRASTDTQYF. Supplemented by reference TRBV5-4 and TRBJ2-3, the full variable domain reads ETGVTQSPTHLIKTRGQQVTLRCSSQSGHNTVSWYQQALGQGPQFIFQYYREEENGRGNFPPRFSGLQFPNYSSELNVNALELDDSALYLCASSPYWGRASTDTQYFGPGTRLTVL.

The chain has TRBV12-3 or TRBV12-4 and TRBJ2-7; tentative D call: TRBD1 (6 bases). The CDR3 is 13 residues long. The ends were cut back, 6 bases at V and 0 bases at J, with 9 bases in the middle. CDR3 nucleotide sequence: TGTGCCAGCAGGCAGGGGAGCTCCTACGAGCAGTACTTC. Translation: CASRQGSSYEQYF.

Only a few counts were recorded for this clone. The chain uses TRBV27 and TRBJ2-3; D unclear. V lost 3 bases, J lost 1 base, and 11 bases lay in between. CDR3 length: 15 residues. Germline V lookup: CDR1 MNHEY, CDR2 SMNVEV (reference sequence). CDR3 sequence: CASSFSAEGTDTQYF. For the CDR3, the DNA is TGTGCCAGCAGTTTTTCTGCAGAAGGCACAGATACGCAGTATTTT.

Here the CDR3 DNA reads TGTGCCAGCAGCCAACAGCGGTTCAATGAGCAGTTCTTC. Its translation: CASSQQRFNEQFF. The chain joins TRBV11-2 to TRBJ2-1, with TRBD2 as a possible D gene (5 bases). Germline-derived CDR1 and CDR2 are SGHAT and FQNNGV. The CDR3 runs to 13 residues. Trimming shortened V by 5 bases and J by 6 bases, and 11 bases separated the two germline ends.

The V gene is TRBV5-5, the J gene TRBJ1-1; D is unclear. Per the germline V gene, CDR1 is SGHKS and CDR2 is YYEKEE (reference sequence). This CDR3 contains 14 residues. V was shortened by 0 bases and J by 4 bases, with 10 bases between the two germline ends. The CDR3 loop is CASSLVRGGTEAFF. CDR3 coding DNA: TGTGCCAGCAGCTTGGTACGGGGTGGCACTGAAGCTTTCTTT.

V and J are TRBV19 and TRBJ2-5, with TRBD2 matching over 7 bases. CDR1 is LNHDA, CDR2 SQIVND, per germline (reference sequence). The CDR3 loop spans 16 amino acids. The trim removed 1 base at V and 1 base at J, leaving 6 bases unmatched. The CDR3 spells CASSIVGGIRQETQYF. For the CDR3, the DNA is TGTGCCAGTAGTATAGTCGGGGGGATTCGCCAAGAGACCCAGTACTTC.